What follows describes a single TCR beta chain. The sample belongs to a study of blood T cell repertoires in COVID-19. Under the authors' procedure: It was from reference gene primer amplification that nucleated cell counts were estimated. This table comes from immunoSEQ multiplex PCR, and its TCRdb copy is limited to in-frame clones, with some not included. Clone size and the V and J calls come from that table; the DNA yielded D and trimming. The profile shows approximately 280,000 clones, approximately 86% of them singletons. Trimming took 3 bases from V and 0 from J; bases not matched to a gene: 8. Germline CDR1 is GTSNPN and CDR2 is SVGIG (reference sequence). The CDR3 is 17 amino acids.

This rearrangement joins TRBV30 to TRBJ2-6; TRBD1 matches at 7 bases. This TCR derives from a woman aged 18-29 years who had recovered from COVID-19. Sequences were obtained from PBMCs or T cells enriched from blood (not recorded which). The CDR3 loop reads CAWRVRQGPSGANVLTF. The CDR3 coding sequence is TGTGCCTGGAGGGTTCGACAGGGCCCCTCTGGGGCCAACGTCCTGACTTTC.